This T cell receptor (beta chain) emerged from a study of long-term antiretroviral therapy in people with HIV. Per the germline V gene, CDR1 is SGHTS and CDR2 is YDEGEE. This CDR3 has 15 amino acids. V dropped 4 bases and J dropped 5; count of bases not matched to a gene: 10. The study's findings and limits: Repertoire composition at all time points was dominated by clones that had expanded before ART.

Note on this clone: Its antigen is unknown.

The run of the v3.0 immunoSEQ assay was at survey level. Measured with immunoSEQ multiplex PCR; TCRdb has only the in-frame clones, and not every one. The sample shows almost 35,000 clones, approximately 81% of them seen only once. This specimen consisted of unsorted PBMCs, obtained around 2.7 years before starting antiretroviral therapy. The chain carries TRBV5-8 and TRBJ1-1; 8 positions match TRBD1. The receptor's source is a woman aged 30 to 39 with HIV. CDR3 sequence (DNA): TGTGCCAGCAGCCTTCACAGGGGGTGGAGGACTGAAGCTTTCTTT. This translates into CASSLHRGWRTEAFF. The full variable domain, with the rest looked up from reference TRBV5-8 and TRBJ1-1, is EAGVTQSPTHLIKTRGQQATLRCSPISGHTSVYWYQQALGLGLQFLLWYDEGEERNRGNFPPRFSGRQFPNYSSELNVNALELEDSALYLCASSLHRGWRTEAFFGQGTRLTVV.